These 28 T cell receptor beta chains originate from one sample sequenced in a study of cytomegalovirus exposure and HLA in healthy donors. PCR primers comprised 60 Vbeta and 13 Jbeta primers. The assay was immunoSEQ multiplex PCR, and TCRdb's table has in-frame clones only and misses some. The data hold about 130,000 clones, with 79% observed a single time. Sequenced input: PBMCs. The receptors stem from a man aged 35 to 55 in good health and CMV-seropositive.

V is TRBV28 and J is TRBJ2-3; a weak D match, TRBD2 (5 bases). CDR3 length: 16 residues. CDR1 MDHEN and CDR2 SYDVKM come from the germline V gene. V was shortened by 3 bases and J by 2 bases, with 15 bases between the two germline ends. The CDR3: CASSLPPDSVTDTQYF. Here the CDR3 DNA reads TGTGCCAGCAGTTTGCCGCCGGACTCCGTCACAGATACGCAGTATTTT.

The rearrangement links TRBV19 to TRBJ2-4; 10 nucleotides agree with TRBD1. The CDR3 extends over 15 amino acids. Trimming removed 5 bases from V and 3 bases from J; junction bases left unmatched: 4. The germline CDR1 and CDR2 sequences are LNHDA and SQIVND (reference sequence). The CDR3 region has the DNA TGTGCCAGTAGTGGGGGACAGGGGTTCAAAAACATTCAGTACTTC. Its translation is CASSGGQGFKNIQYF.

The V and J genes are TRBV5-1 and TRBJ2-3; TRBD2 agrees at 13 bases. V lost 0 bases, J lost 2 bases, and 3 bases stayed unmatched. Germline values: CDR1 SGHRS, CDR2 YFSETQ. The CDR3 is made up of 17 amino acids. The CDR3 DNA is TGCGCCAGCAGCTTGGCACTAGCGGGAGGGATCACAGATACGCAGTATTTT. This gives the protein CASSLALAGGITDTQYF.

The CDR3 region is CASSPGLAGNEQFF. The CDR3 nucleotides are TGCGCCAGCAGCCCGGGACTAGCGGGAAATGAGCAGTTCTTC. This chain uses TRBV5-1 with TRBJ2-1; TRBD2 agrees at 13 bases. Trimming cost V 4 bases and J 7 bases; bases outside gene matches: 2. The germline V gene encodes CDR1 SGHRS and CDR2 YFSETQ. This CDR3 is built from 14 residues.

The rearrangement links TRBV30 to TRBJ1-1, with no clear D. The germline gives CDR1 GTSNPN, CDR2 SVGIG (reference sequence). This CDR3 comprises 14 residues. V was pared by 0 bases and J by 1 base, with 9 bases between. CDR3 nucleotide sequence: TGTGCCTGGAGTGTGGGTCGGGAGAACACTGAAGCTTTCTTT. It specifies CAWSVGRENTEAFF.

The rearrangement joins TRBV28 to TRBJ2-5; weak D call: TRBD1 (7 bases). V dropped 2 bases and J dropped 4 bases, with 17 bases sitting between them. This CDR3 comprises 16 residues. In germline, CDR1 is MDHEN, CDR2 SYDVKM. The CDR3 bases are TGTGCCAGCAGTTTAAGACAGGGAGGATGGGTAGAGACCCAGTACTTC. Encoded protein: CASSLRQGGWVETQYF.

The V call is TRBV11-1, the J call TRBJ2-7; 11 bases align to TRBD2. V lost 5 bases, J lost 3 bases, and 12 bases stayed unmatched. Germline CDR1 reads SGHAT; CDR2 reads FQDESV (reference sequence). This CDR3 spans 17 amino acids. The CDR3 reads CASSAGLAGGLLYEQYF. The CDR3 DNA is TGTGCCAGCAGCGCTGGACTAGCGGGCGGCCTACTCTACGAGCAGTACTTC.

The chain has TRBV18 and TRBJ1-2, with 10 positions matching TRBD1. The V and J ends lost 6 bases and 4 bases, in that order; junction bases with no gene match: 2. The CDR3 is 13 residues long. CDR1 and CDR2 from the germline V gene are KGHSH and LQKENI. The CDR3 loop reads CASSGTGVYGYTF. The CDR3 DNA sequence: TGTGCCAGCTCCGGGACAGGGGTCTATGGCTACACCTTC.

The V call is TRBV5-1, the J call TRBJ1-3, with no clear D. The CDR3 has 16 residues. V lost 3 bases, J lost 0 bases, and 13 bases lay in between. Germline CDR1 is SGHRS and CDR2 is YFSETQ. CDR3 loop: CASSSTQGISGNTIYF. The CDR3 DNA reads TGCGCCAGCAGCTCGACACAAGGAATCTCTGGAAACACCATATATTTT.

V is TRBV30 and J is TRBJ2-3, with TRBD1 as a possible D gene (7 bases). The V end was cut by 4 bases, the J end by 0 bases, with 11 bases between. This CDR3 contains 14 residues. From germline, CDR1 is GTSNPN and CDR2 SVGIG (reference sequence). CDR3 coding DNA: TGTGCCTGGAAGACAGGGACTAGCACAGATACGCAGTATTTT. Encoded protein: CAWKTGTSTDTQYF.

The chain couples TRBV5-6 to TRBJ2-7; TRBD1 aligns across 9 bases. Germline V gene lookup returns CDR1 SGHDT and CDR2 YYEEEE. The J segment lost 5 bases and the V segment lost 1 base, leaving 7 bases of the junction unmatched. The CDR3 length is 15 residues. Written as DNA, the CDR3 is TGTGCCAGCAGCTTGTATCGGGGACAGGGTGACGAGCAGTACTTC. Translating gives CASSLYRGQGDEQYF.

The rearrangement joins TRBV5-1 to TRBJ1-5; D is unclear. The CDR3 length is 15 residues. Trimming removed 0 bases at V and 5 bases at J, with 12 bases between. CDR1 is SGHRS, CDR2 YFSETQ, per germline. CDR3 region: CASSLGPQEDQPQHF. The CDR3 DNA is TGCGCCAGCAGCTTGGGCCCGCAGGAGGATCAGCCCCAGCATTTT.

The CDR3 reads CASSWTESYEQYF. CDR3 DNA: TGTGCCAGCAGCTGGACAGAATCCTACGAGCAGTACTTC. V gene TRBV5-5 combines with J gene TRBJ2-7, with D tentatively TRBD1 (6 bases). The germline CDR1 and CDR2 sequences are SGHKS and YYEKEE (reference sequence). The CDR3 runs 13 residues. V lost 3 bases to trimming and J lost 1 base, with 8 bases between them.

The CDR3 DNA reads TGTGCCAGCAGTTTTGTCCATGTCCCTGCTGGGGCGGTCGAGCAGTACTTC. Protein: CASSFVHVPAGAVEQYF. The chain carries TRBV28 and TRBJ2-5; D possibly corresponds to TRBD1 (5 bases). Near its end, the DNA agrees better with TRBJ2-7, so the J call may be wrong. The CDR3 consists of 17 residues. Germline V gives CDR1 MDHEN, CDR2 SYDVKM.

The V and J genes are TRBV5-4 and TRBJ2-5; TRBD2 matches at 7 bases. The CDR3 sequence is 15 residues long. The junction had 7 bases not matched to a gene; V was cut back by 3 bases and J by 2 bases. The germline V gene encodes CDR1 SGHNT and CDR2 YYREEE (reference sequence). In DNA form, the CDR3 reads TGTGCCAGCAGCTGGGGGTCTAGCGGACAAGAGACCCAGTACTTC. This translates into CASSWGSSGQETQYF.

V gene TRBV5-6 combines with J gene TRBJ1-2, with D perhaps matching TRBD1 (6 bases). V lost 3 bases to trimming and J lost 1 base, with 7 bases between them. The CDR3 loop spans 13 amino acids. Germline CDR1 SGHDT, CDR2 YYEEEE. This CDR3 reads CASSSRGNYGYTF. The DNA for the CDR3 is TGTGCCAGCAGCTCCAGGGGTAACTATGGCTACACCTTC.

Written as DNA, the CDR3 is TGTGCCAGCTCACCGCCAAAGGGGGCGCGTGAGTCTTCTGAAGCTTTCTTT. Translation gives CASSPPKGARESSEAFF. The genes are TRBV18 and TRBJ1-1; 7 nucleotides align to TRBD1. Germline CDR1 reads KGHSH; CDR2 reads LQKENI. The J segment lost 6 bases and the V segment lost 3 bases, leaving 16 bases of the junction unmatched. This CDR3 region has 17 residues.

In this sample, this clone turned up a few times. The chain uses TRBV7-8 and TRBJ2-1; 9 bases are shared with TRBD1. Germline CDR1 and CDR2: SGHVS and FQNEAQ. The V segment lost 5 bases and the J segment 5 bases; nucleotides outside the gene matches: 7. This CDR3 is built from 15 residues. CDR3 sequence reads: CASSPQGQGDNEQFF. The DNA of the CDR3 is TGTGCCAGCAGCCCACAGGGACAGGGCGACAATGAGCAGTTCTTC.

This clone was observed a few times. The V call is TRBV5-1, the J call TRBJ2-7; TRBD1 matches 7 bases. J lost 0 bases, V lost 5 bases, and 11 bases had no gene match. The CDR3 has 16 amino acids. Germline CDR1 SGHRS, CDR2 YFSETQ. The CDR3 coding sequence is TGCGCCAGCAGGGGACAGACTACCCATACCTCCTACGAGCAGTACTTC. It translates to CASRGQTTHTSYEQYF.

V is TRBV5-1 and J is TRBJ1-1; D is unresolved. Deletions cut 4 bases from V and 0 bases from J, with 7 bases between. CDR1 and CDR2 from the germline V gene are SGHRS and YFSETQ. This CDR3 is 13 amino acids long. This CDR3 is CASSPLMNTEAFF. DNA for the CDR3: TGCGCCAGCAGCCCACTAATGAACACTGAAGCTTTCTTT.

In this sample, this clone turned up a few times. The rearrangement joins TRBV11-3 to TRBJ1-4; 7 positions match TRBD1. The germline V gene encodes CDR1 SGHNT and CDR2 YENEEA. The CDR3 runs to 13 residues. The J segment lost 5 bases and the V segment lost 5 bases, leaving 2 bases of the junction unmatched. CDR3 sequence: CASSATGNEKLFF. The CDR3 DNA reads as TGTGCCAGCAGCGCGACAGGGAATGAAAAACTGTTTTTT.

This clone has a single count. The genes are TRBV15 and TRBJ2-7; maybe TRBD1 (5 bases). The germline V gene has CDR1 LNHNV and CDR2 YYDKDF (reference sequence). V lost 5 bases, J lost 1 base, and 18 bases lay in between. This CDR3 comprises 16 residues. In DNA, the CDR3 is TGTGCCACCAGCGGTACCTTACAGGAGCCTTCCTACGAGCAGTACTTC. It specifies CATSGTLQEPSYEQYF. The variable domain in full, with the rest retrieved from reference TRBV15 and TRBJ2-7, is DAMVIQNPRYQVTQFGKPVTLSCSQTLNHNVMYWYQQKSSQAPKLLFHYYDKDFNNEADTPDNFQSRRPNTSFCFLDIRSPGLGDTAMYLCATSGTLQEPSYEQYFGPGTRLTVT.

V usage is TRBV18 and J usage is TRBJ2-7; 9 positions agree with TRBD1. The V gene end was trimmed by 6 bases and the J gene end by 4 bases; junction bases not matched to a gene: 10. The CDR3 extends over 15 amino acids. Germline CDR1 reads KGHSH; CDR2 reads LQKENI. The chain's CDR3 is CASSTRTGVLYEQYF. CDR3 bases: TGTGCCAGCTCCACTAGGACAGGGGTCCTTTACGAGCAGTACTTC.

The V gene is TRBV2, the J gene TRBJ2-7; tentative D call: TRBD1 (7 bases). Per the germline V gene, CDR1 is SNHLY and CDR2 is FYNNEI. V lost 10 bases, J lost 4 bases, and 17 bases lay in between. The CDR3 contains 13 residues. The CDR3 bases are TGTGCCACCCTGACAGGGACTTCTTACGAGCAGTACTTC. This codes for CATLTGTSYEQYF.

The V gene is TRBV21-1, the J gene TRBJ1-6; the table gives TRBD1 as D, unverified against the DNA. TRBV21-1 is recorded as a pseudogene. The CDR3 runs to 14 residues. This CDR3 reads CASRSGIINSPLHF. For the CDR3, the DNA is TGTGCCAGCAGATCAGGGATCATCAACTCACCCCTCCACTTT.

This clone has just a few counts. This chain connects TRBV19 to TRBJ2-1; no clear D. V lost 3 bases to trimming and J lost 2 bases, with 14 bases between them. The CDR3 loop spans 16 amino acids. Germline CDR1 is LNHDA and CDR2 is SQIVND (reference sequence). CDR3 coding DNA: TGTGCCAGTAGTATCCTCCCGACTCAAACCTACAATGAGCAGTTCTTC. Protein product: CASSILPTQTYNEQFF.

The rearrangement joins TRBV5-8 to TRBJ2-6; TRBD2 matches at 10 bases. The CDR3 runs 17 residues. The germline gives CDR1 SGHTS, CDR2 YDEGEE. With V trimmed by 2 bases and J by 2 bases, 4 bases remained unmatched. CDR3: CASSFLAGAPGANVLTF. The DNA of the CDR3 is TGTGCCAGCAGCTTCCTAGCGGGAGCCCCTGGGGCCAACGTCCTGACTTTC.

The gene calls are TRBV6-4 and TRBJ2-2; possible D gene TRBD1, 5 bases. The CDR3 has 15 residues. Germline assignment: CDR1 MRHNA and CDR2 SNTAGT. V lost 5 bases and J lost 3, with 13 bases in between. The CDR3 DNA follows: TGTGCCAGCAGTCCGAAAACGACAGACACCGGGGAGCTGTTTTTT. Protein product: CASSPKTTDTGELFF.